This entry is about one T cell receptor beta chain. Its antigen is not identified. Before sequencing, viral peptide pools were used by the ViraFEST assay to expand antigen-specific CD4+ T cells. Upon completion of more than eight days in culture, CD4+ T cells were isolated. Each person got two doses of an mRNA SARS-CoV-2 vaccine, BNT162b2 or mRNA-1273. IL-2 medium supplanted half the medium on days 3 and 7. This table comes from immunoSEQ multiplex PCR, and its TCRdb copy is limited to in-frame clones, with some not included. The sample yields some 70,000 clones, around 81% seen once. This sample is part of a study of vaccination effects on CD4 cells after COVID-19. Notes on the study in general: Late post-vaccination samples showed marked contraction of infection- and vaccine-induced clones.

The CDR3 spans 12 residues. Germline V lookup: CDR1 MDHEN, CDR2 SYDVKM. Trimming took 6 bases from V and 7 from J, leaving 10 bases between them. This chain joins TRBV28 and TRBJ1-5; D is undetermined. The TCR comes from a human donor who received a COVID-19 vaccine. The material sequenced was CD4+ T cells from PBMCs cultured with HCoV-229E spike peptides, taken after COVID-19 vaccination. The CDR3 loop reads CASRTSSQPQHF. CDR3 nucleotide sequence: TGTGCCAGCAGGACAAGTAGCCAGCCCCAGCATTTT.